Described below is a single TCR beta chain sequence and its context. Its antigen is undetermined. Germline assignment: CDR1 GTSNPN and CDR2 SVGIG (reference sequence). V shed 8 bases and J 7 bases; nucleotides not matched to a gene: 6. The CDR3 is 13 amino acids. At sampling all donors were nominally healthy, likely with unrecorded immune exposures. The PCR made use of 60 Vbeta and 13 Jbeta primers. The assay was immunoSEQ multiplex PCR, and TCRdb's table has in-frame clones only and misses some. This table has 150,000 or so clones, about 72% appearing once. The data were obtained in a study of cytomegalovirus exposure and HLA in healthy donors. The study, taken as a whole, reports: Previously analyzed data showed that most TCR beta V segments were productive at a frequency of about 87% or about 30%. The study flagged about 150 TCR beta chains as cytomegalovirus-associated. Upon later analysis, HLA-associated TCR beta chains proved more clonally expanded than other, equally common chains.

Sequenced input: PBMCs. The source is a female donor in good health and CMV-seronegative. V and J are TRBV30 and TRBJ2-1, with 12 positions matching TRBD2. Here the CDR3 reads CALRLAGANEQFF. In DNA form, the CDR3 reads TGTGCCCTAAGACTAGCGGGAGCTAATGAGCAGTTCTTC.